This TCR beta chain was identified in a study of blood T cell repertoires in COVID-19. About the study: The analysed material was cDNA or gDNA that came from T cells, B-cell-depleted T cells, or PBMCs.

Germline CDR1 SGHKS, CDR2 YYEKEE (reference sequence). The CDR3 is 16 residues long. V lost 4 bases and J lost 7, with 18 bases in between. Profiling relied on immunoSEQ multiplex PCR, and the TCRdb table lists in-frame clones only, not all of them. The data contain 200,000 to 250,000 clones, around 83% of them singletons. The genes are TRBV5-5 and TRBJ1-6; tentative D call: TRBD1 (5 bases). The TCR originated in a woman between 45 and 60 years old with acute or convalescent COVID-19. The sequencing sample was made of peripheral blood. The CDR3 is CASSARDGQGNSPLHF. CDR3 bases: TGTGCCAGCAGCGCCCGTGACGGGCAGGGAAATTCACCCCTCCACTTT. Full variable domain (remainder filled in from reference TRBV5-5 and TRBJ1-6): DAGVTQSPTHLIKTRGQQVTLRCSPISGHKSVSWYQQVLGQGPQFIFQYYEKEERGRGNFPDRFSARQFPNYSSELNVNALLLGDSALYLCASSARDGQGNSPLHFGNGTRLTVT.